Following are 6 T cell receptor beta chains from one sample sequenced in a study. MiXCR, run by TCRdb on the RT-PCR reads, gives a single entry per CDR3 protein. The table has 550,000 to 750,000 distinct CDR3 sequences, about 14% seen once. Sequencing used memory CD4+ T cells from blood. The receptors come from a female donor in good health, serving as a healthy control.

The J gene is TRBJ1-1, the V gene TRBV5-6; D unclear. Germline loops: CDR1 SGHDT, CDR2 YYEEEE. V lost 0 bases to trimming and J lost 8 bases, with 14 bases between them. The CDR3 has 14 residues. The CDR3 region is CASSLETPGTEAFF. As DNA, the CDR3 is TGTGCCAGCAGCTTGGAAACCCCGGGAACGGAAGCTTTCTTT.

This clonotype occurred a few times. This chain joins TRBV20-1 and TRBJ1-5; 7 bases line up with TRBD1. The CDR3 contains 15 residues. Looked up from germline, CDR1 is DFQATT and CDR2 is SNEGSKA (reference sequence). V dropped 4 bases and J dropped 5; count of bases not matched to a gene: 11. The CDR3 spells CSAKSTGTGDQPQHF. DNA of the CDR3: TGCAGTGCTAAATCGACAGGGACGGGCGATCAGCCCCAGCATTTT.

The J gene is TRBJ2-1, the V gene TRBV27; 7 bases are shared with TRBD2. The germline CDR1 and CDR2 sequences are MNHEY and SMNVEV (reference sequence). This CDR3 has 13 amino acids. J lost 7 bases, V lost 6 bases, and 6 bases had no gene match. The CDR3 sequence is CASRRGSGNEQFF. In DNA, the CDR3 is TGTGCCAGCAGACGCGGGAGCGGGAATGAGCAGTTCTTC.

CDR3 sequence reads: CSARDWELGEQYF. In DNA form, the CDR3 reads TGCAGTGCTAGAGATTGGGAGCTCGGGGAGCAGTACTTC. The V call is TRBV20-1, the J call TRBJ2-7, with a possible D match to TRBD2 (5 bases). The V gene's germline CDR1 is DFQATT and CDR2 SNEGSKA (reference sequence). This CDR3 has 13 residues. The V end lost 0 bases, the J end lost 7 bases, and 13 bases lay between the germline ends.

V is TRBV12-3 or TRBV12-4 and J is TRBJ1-4, with TRBD1 matching over 7 bases. J gave up 8 bases and V 5 bases, and 17 bases lay outside the gene matches. The CDR3 runs 17 residues. In DNA, the CDR3 is TGTGCCAGCAGTAGCCCGAGACAGGGAGTACCGGGAGAAAAACTGTTTTTT. Translated: CASSSPRQGVPGEKLFF.

This clonotype turned up a few times. The gene calls are TRBV5-6 and TRBJ2-5, with TRBD1 identical over 7 bases. J was trimmed by 0 bases and V by 3 bases; bases with no gene match: 5. Germline CDR1 is SGHDT and CDR2 is YYEEEE. The CDR3 has 15 residues. The CDR3 DNA reads as TGTGCCAGCAGCTACGGGACAGTATACCAAGAGACCCAGTACTTC. Its protein is CASSYGTVYQETQYF. The variable domain in full, completed from reference TRBV5-6 and TRBJ2-5, reads DAGVTQSPTHLIKTRGQQVTLRCSPKSGHDTVSWYQQALGQGPQFIFQYYEEEERQRGNFPDRFSGHQFPNYSSELNVNALLLGDSALYLCASSYGTVYQETQYFGPGTRLLVL.